This T cell receptor beta chain was documented in a study of identical twins listed by TCRdb under 2016. Notes on the research overall: To test whether fetal clonotypes persist, this study deep-sequenced TCR alpha and beta repertoires from monozygotic twins, from unrelated adults of various ages, and from cord blood. To rule out contamination, the twin experiments were replicated at different times with different library preparation protocols.

Unmatched junction bases come to 7, with V trimmed by 6 bases and J by 5 bases. Per the germline V gene, SGHTA is the CDR1 and FQGNSA is the CDR2. Inclusive of the bounding cysteine and phenylalanine, the CDR3 is 15 residues long. The sequence is cut down to CDR3 DNA, 45 bases in frame from base 1. Preparation of the library involved 5' RACE. Sequenced on an Illumina HiSeq 2000. A universal primer binding site was introduced by template switching, and a unique molecular identifier was present in the final cDNA, enabling accurate counting of TCR cDNA molecules. First-strand cDNA for TCR alpha and beta chains was synthesized from specific primers in the conserved constant-segment region. Each cDNA library was double barcoded, with a SMART-Mk sample barcode plus Illumina barcodes, to control for contamination. Two successive PCR steps introduced TruSeq adapter sequences along with Illumina sample barcodes. The TCR alpha and beta cDNA libraries were sequenced on the Illumina HiSeq platform using custom primers. For the original study's pipeline: Unique molecular identifiers were extracted from raw reads with MiGEC, and CDR3 positions were determined with MiXCR. For each individual, recombination models were inferred using an EM algorithm with the repgenHMM and IGoR tools. The analysis of shared clonotypes was done with the tcR package in R, with sharing normalized by the product of cloneset sizes. Out-of-frame nonproductive sequences were analyzed to study raw recombination free of thymic and clonal selection effects. TCRdb passed the public sequencing reads through fastp at Q25 and MiXCR, retaining productive beta sequences. Rows with one shared CDR3 protein collapse into an entry with the most common genes and DNA. The V and J calls, along with clone size, are taken from TCRdb and not from the paper's own processing. The sample table shows around 550,000 distinct CDR3 sequences, and about 15% are seen once. Roughly 0.4% of the sample goes to the ten largest clones.

Every donor was a healthy Caucasian. Three pairs of female monozygotic twins, all aged roughly 18 to 29 years, were included in the twin cohort. Positive isolation kits from Invitrogen were used to isolate CD4+ and CD8+ T cell populations. The table lists this clonotype with a few counts. Its antigen is unknown. One base away there is no much larger clone; base qualities are not given. Summary of the overall study and its limitations: Because the same donors could not be followed over many years, conclusions were based on cross-sectional statistical analysis. In beta out-of-frame sequences, excess twin sharing was weaker, because having fewer shared sequences lowered the signal-to-noise ratio. Fewer insertions were carried by abundant cord blood beta clonotypes; a weaker similar trend was observed in young adult naive repertoires, while no such trend was observed in memory repertoires. Out-of-frame TCR alpha sharing in monozygotic twins was systematically underestimated by recombination models, whereas sharing between unrelated individuals was in agreement with the recombination models. Zero-insertion analyses could be partly confounded by invariant T cells such as MAIT and iNKT, although diverse VJ usage argued against such confounding for most clonotypes. Out-of-frame TCR alpha sequences shared between twins showed an excess of low generation-probability sequences compared with coincidental sharing between unrelated individuals.

A further study also used this sample, focusing on yellow fever vaccine responses in identical twins. As the second paper documents: The T cell response to vaccination in identical twins was reported by the authors to appear partly convergent and partly personalized. In identical twins, the study followed T cell clones that responded to the vaccine with precision.

This clonotype originated in a young woman in good health. Recombination joined TRBV7-2 with TRBJ2-5, with 12 bases in between that match TRBD2. Sequencing used CD4+ T cells sorted from blood. CDR3 loop: CASRPLAGGRETQYF. The nucleotides read TGTGCCAGCAGACCCCTAGCGGGGGGGCGTGAGACCCAGTACTTC.